Listed below are T cell receptor beta chains from one sample, sequenced in a study of CXCR3-negative and CXCR3-positive naive CD8 T cells. One entry per CDR3 protein, without DNA, is what TCRdb gives after re-calling the 5' RACE reads. The ten most abundant clones cover about 0.3% of a sample with about 130,000 distinct CDR3 sequences. Input material: naive CXCR3- CD8+ T cells from blood. All receptors come from a human donor in good health. Some clones in this sample may be carry-over from other donors' samples. Each CDR3 is given with its conserved first and last residue. Fields, in order: J gene, V gene, CDR3 protein.

TRBJ2-7,TRBV7-9,CASRTGQSYEQYF
TRBJ2-2,TRBV5-1,CASSLGSTGELFF
TRBJ2-2,TRBV7-3,CASSLYSGVPGELFF
TRBJ1-2,TRBV9,CVSSVDDRGYGYTF
TRBJ2-7,TRBV7-6,CASSVEVPYEQYF
TRBJ2-5,TRBV7-3,CASSLNPPSWGQETQYF
TRBJ2-1,TRBV4-1,CASSQSSEANNEQFF
TRBJ2-7,TRBV7-6,CASSLSGRVSYEQYF
TRBJ2-5,TRBV9,CASSVELQETQYF
TRBJ2-1,TRBV24-1,CATSDPYSGSVYNEQLF
TRBJ1-5,TRBV21-1,CASSRRGIPNQPQHF
TRBJ2-5,TRBV20-1,CSAREVAGEQETQYF
TRBJ2-7,TRBV29-1,CSVAGTVPYEQYF
TRBJ1-1,TRBV7-3,CASSSGTGAEAFF
TRBJ2-2,TRBV28,CASTEGPSRQGVTGELFF
TRBJ1-1,TRBV7-9,CASRAENTEAFF
TRBJ2-7,TRBV5-1,CASSYGTGVEQYF
TRBJ2-7,TRBV18,CASSPTPINTYEQYF
TRBJ2-7,TRBV6-2/TRBV6-3,CASKDTSYEQYF
TRBJ2-7,TRBV7-9,CASSPTLQGNEQYF
TRBJ1-2,TRBV13,CASRTGEDVGYTF
TRBJ1-2,TRBV7-9,CASSPGEGAYGYTF
TRBJ1-5,TRBV12-3/TRBV12-4,CASIFSPRTKGSGYQPQHF
TRBJ2-1,TRBV29-1,CSDYRDRPYNEQFF
TRBJ1-5,TRBV5-1,CASSLEGSGGQPQHF
TRBJ2-7,TRBV23-1,CASSQWDLGFEQYF
TRBJ2-2,TRBV2,CASSVMVTGELFF
TRBJ2-1,TRBV23-1,CASSLFSSGMIGEQFF
TRBJ2-3,TRBV19,CASTPPNTDTQYF
TRBJ2-3,TRBV5-1,CASSLEWDTQYF
TRBJ2-1,TRBV11-2,CASSLVVQGSVSSYNEQFF
TRBJ2-3,TRBV18,CASSPLAGETDTQYF
TRBJ1-1,TRBV7-6,CASSLQNMNTEAFF
TRBJ2-2,TRBV29-1,CSVEQGVNTGELFF
TRBJ2-7,TRBV28,CASSFVGQGRYEQYF
TRBJ2-1,TRBV28,CASTRDRGYNEQFF
TRBJ2-7,TRBV7-8,CASRQGTAPYEQYF
TRBJ2-1,TRBV19,CASSIVGGAGDEQFF
TRBJ2-5,TRBV6-6,CASSYDGALGETQYF
TRBJ2-3,TRBV2,CASSEEGARPYTDTQYF
TRBJ1-4,TRBV7-9,CASSITTGSNEKLFF
TRBJ2-1,TRBV7-9,CASSHRDKYNEQFF
TRBJ1-5,TRBV6-2/TRBV6-3,CASSSAGGGGYMSNQPQHF
TRBJ2-7,TRBV7-2,CASSLNPGWGEQYF
TRBJ2-7,TRBV20-1,CSALGLAAGEQYF